The 18 T cell receptor beta chains below were found in one sample sequenced in a study of blood T cells in healthy people across ages. A second PCR of about 6 to 11 cycles used a sample-barcoded 5' primer and a J-beta primer mix. TCRdb reanalysed the 5' RACE reads using MiXCR and keeps one entry per CDR3 protein. The data show about 1.8 million distinct CDR3 sequences, around 48% seen once. The sample taken for sequencing was blood. These TCRs come from a woman aged 40 to 49 in good health.

Concerning this clonotype: The junction differs from germline at one of its ends, possibly a read error. The chain has TRBV12-3 or TRBV12-4 and TRBJ1-2; D call uncertain. The CDR3 is 12 residues long. The DNA of the CDR3 is TGTGCCAGCAGTTTCGGGAACTATGGCTGCACCTTC. It specifies CASSFGNYGCTF.

A word on this clonotype: A read error may be the cause here, since a much bigger clone is one base away. This chain links TRBV4-3 with TRBJ2-1; 15 positions agree with TRBD2. The germline V gene encodes CDR1 LGHNA and CDR2 YSLEER. The CDR3 length is 19 residues. CDR3 DNA sequence: TGCGCCAGCAACCAAGATCCCCTGAGAGGGACTAGCGGGGGGAATGAGCAGTTCTTC. Its translation is CASNQDPLRGTSGGNEQFF.

This clonotype was recorded many times. The gene calls are TRBV29-1 and TRBJ2-7; D might be TRBD2 (6 bases). The CDR3 contains 14 residues. V dropped 5 bases and J dropped 2 bases, with 16 bases sitting between them. Germline V gives CDR1 SQVTM, CDR2 ANQGSEA. Here the CDR3 reads CSVKEGRGPYEQYF. CDR3 in DNA: TGCAGCGTTAAGGAGGGCAGAGGGCCCTACGAGCAGTACTTC.

The V call is TRBV6-1, the J call TRBJ2-1; D possibly uses TRBD1 or TRBD2 (6 bases each). This CDR3 comprises 16 residues. V was shortened by 4 bases and J by 8 bases, with 21 bases between the two germline ends. Germline CDR1 MNHNS, CDR2 SASEGT. Written as DNA, the CDR3 is TGTGCCAGCAGTGCGGCCAAAGGGGGAGGCCCTTATGAGCAGTTCTTC. This encodes CASSAAKGGGPYEQFF.

Regarding this clonotype: This may arise from a read error, as a much more abundant clone is one base away. The rearrangement uses TRBV6-2 or TRBV6-3 and TRBJ2-7; 8 bases align to TRBD1. This CDR3 has 12 amino acids. V lost 11 bases and J lost 6; bases outside the gene matches: 9. Germline V gene sequence: CDR1 MNHEY, CDR2 SVGEGT. CDR3 in DNA: TGTGCCGGCATGGGACAGGTCGGCGAGCAGTACTTC. Its translation is CAGMGQVGEQYF.

The chain carries TRBV5-1 and TRBJ2-7; TRBD2 agrees at 10 bases. The CDR3 extends over 16 amino acids. Germline-derived CDR1 and CDR2 are SGHRS and YFSETQ. V was clipped by 2 bases and J by 0 bases; unmatched bases: 5. The DNA of the CDR3 is TGCGCCAGCAGCTTCGAACTAGCGGGGAGCTCCTACGAGCAGTACTTC. It translates to CASSFELAGSSYEQYF.

The rearrangement links TRBV15 to TRBJ1-4; 10 positions agree with TRBD1. CDR1 and CDR2 (germline): LNHNV, YYDKDF (reference sequence). The CDR3 totals 15 residues. V gave up 0 bases and J gave up 6 bases; unmatched junction bases: 1. In nucleotides, the CDR3 is TGTGCCACCAGCAGAGAGACAGGGGGCTATGAAAAACTGTTTTTT. This translates into CATSRETGGYEKLFF.

This clonotype came up a few times. One junction end disagrees with the germline gene, perhaps due to a read error. The J gene is TRBJ2-1, the V gene TRBV4-1; 10 positions agree with TRBD2. The CDR3 is 16 amino acids. CDR1 and CDR2 from the germline V gene are MGHRA and YSYEKL. This chain's CDR3 is CASSQEVAGGSNEQFF. The CDR3 region has the DNA TGTGCCAGCAGCCAAGAAGTAGCGGGGGGATCCAATGAGCAGTTCTTC.

This clonotype was picked up one time. The rearrangement links TRBV20-1 to TRBJ2-1; 11 bases map to TRBD2. The CDR3 length is 14 residues. V dropped 6 bases and J dropped 7; count of bases not matched to a gene: 8. Germline V CDR1 and CDR2: DFQATT, SNEGSKA (reference sequence). The CDR3 sequence is CSARGTSGKNEQFF. CDR3 DNA: TGCAGTGCCCGGGGGACTAGCGGAAAGAATGAGCAGTTCTTC.

This clonotype occurred a few times. V usage is TRBV29-1 and J usage is TRBJ2-3, with D possibly being TRBD1 (6 bases). The CDR3 is made up of 14 amino acids. V was clipped by 3 bases and J by 3 bases, with 13 bases between them. The germline gives CDR1 SQVTM, CDR2 ANQGSEA. CDR3 in DNA: TGCAGCGTTGACGCGCTAAGGGGGACAGATACGCAGTATTTT. This gives the protein CSVDALRGTDTQYF.

This chain uses TRBV28 with TRBJ1-5; D perhaps matches TRBD1 (5 bases). Trimming stripped 6 bases from V and 7 bases from J, with 10 bases between. The germline gives CDR1 MDHEN, CDR2 SYDVKM. The CDR3 consists of 12 residues. The CDR3 bases are TGTGCCAGCAGGTCAGGGAGCCAGCCCCAGCATTTT. Translation: CASRSGSQPQHF.

This clonotype was counted between two and nine times. The V gene is TRBV10-3, the J gene TRBJ2-3; D gene ambiguous. In germline, CDR1 is ENHRY, CDR2 SYGVKD. V shed 0 bases and J shed 7 bases, with 8 bases lying between them. The CDR3 runs to 13 residues. As DNA, the CDR3 is TGTGCCATCAGTGAGTCGGGCGGCCATACGCAGTATTTT. Translating it yields CAISESGGHTQYF.

The rearrangement joins TRBV20-1 to TRBJ1-5, with D hard to call. From germline, CDR1 is DFQATT and CDR2 SNEGSKA (reference sequence). Trimming took off 6 bases at V and 8 bases at J, with 20 bases between the two ends. The CDR3 has 14 amino acids. CDR3 in DNA: TGCAGTGCCCCCCTACCAGGCCCCGCAAAGCCCCAGCATTTT. It specifies CSAPLPGPAKPQHF.

V is TRBV3-1 and J is TRBJ2-3; TRBD1 matches at 7 bases. The CDR3 totals 16 residues. Germline loops: CDR1 LGHDT, CDR2 YNNKEL (reference sequence). The J segment lost 4 bases and the V segment lost 4 bases, leaving 11 bases of the junction unmatched. The CDR3 sequence is CASSLRDSIRSDTQYF. The CDR3 nucleotides are TGTGCCAGCAGCCTCCGGGACAGCATAAGGTCAGATACGCAGTATTTT.

This clonotype was observed a handful of times. The chain carries TRBV29-1 and TRBJ2-1, with 8 bases identical to TRBD2. This CDR3 is built from 16 residues. The germline gives CDR1 SQVTM, CDR2 ANQGSEA. V trimming: 0 bases; J trimming: 4 bases; junction bases outside the gene matches: 8. CDR3 nucleotides: TGCAGCGTTGAAGAGGGATTGCGGGGGGTTTACAATGAGCAGTTCTTC. Residues: CSVEEGLRGVYNEQFF.

This chain connects TRBV6-2 or TRBV6-3 to TRBJ2-5; D possibly corresponds to TRBD2 (5 bases). Trimming left V 0 bases short and J 1 base short, with 9 bases between. CDR3 length equals 15 residues. CDR1 and CDR2 from the germline V gene are MNHEY and SVGEGT. This CDR3 is CASSYSEALQETQYF. The CDR3 DNA is TGTGCCAGCAGTTACTCGGAGGCTCTCCAAGAGACCCAGTACTTC.

This clonotype was observed a handful of times. V is TRBV6-6 and J is TRBJ1-2; the D gene is possibly TRBD1 (5 bases). The CDR3 length is 12 residues. Germline V CDR1 and CDR2: MNHNY, SVGAGI (reference sequence). Trimming left V 7 bases short and J 6 bases short, with 12 bases between. DNA for the CDR3: TGTGCCAGCACCACCACAGGAGATGGCTACACCTTC. Translating it yields CASTTTGDGYTF.

There are a few counts of this clonotype. This chain uses TRBV7-3 with TRBJ2-1; 7 bases are a match to TRBD2. V was clipped by 8 bases and J by 9 bases; unmatched bases: 4. This CDR3 region has 11 residues. The germline gives CDR1 SGHTA, CDR2 FQGTGA. CDR3 sequence: CASSASGEQFF. Written as DNA, the CDR3 is TGTGCCAGCTCCGCTAGCGGTGAGCAGTTCTTC.